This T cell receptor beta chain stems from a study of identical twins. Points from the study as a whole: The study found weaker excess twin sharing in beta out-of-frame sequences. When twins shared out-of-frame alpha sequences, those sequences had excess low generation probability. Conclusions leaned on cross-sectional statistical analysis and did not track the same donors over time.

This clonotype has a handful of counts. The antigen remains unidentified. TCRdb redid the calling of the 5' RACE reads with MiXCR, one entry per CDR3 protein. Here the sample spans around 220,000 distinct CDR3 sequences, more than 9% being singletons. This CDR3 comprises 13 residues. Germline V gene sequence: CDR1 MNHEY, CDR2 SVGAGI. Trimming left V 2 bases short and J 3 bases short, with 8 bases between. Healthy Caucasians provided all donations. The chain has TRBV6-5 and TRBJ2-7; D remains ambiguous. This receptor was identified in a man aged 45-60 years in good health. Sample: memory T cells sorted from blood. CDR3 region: CASSYGPGYEQYF. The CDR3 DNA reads TGTGCCAGCAGTTACGGTCCGGGCTACGAGCAGTACTTC.